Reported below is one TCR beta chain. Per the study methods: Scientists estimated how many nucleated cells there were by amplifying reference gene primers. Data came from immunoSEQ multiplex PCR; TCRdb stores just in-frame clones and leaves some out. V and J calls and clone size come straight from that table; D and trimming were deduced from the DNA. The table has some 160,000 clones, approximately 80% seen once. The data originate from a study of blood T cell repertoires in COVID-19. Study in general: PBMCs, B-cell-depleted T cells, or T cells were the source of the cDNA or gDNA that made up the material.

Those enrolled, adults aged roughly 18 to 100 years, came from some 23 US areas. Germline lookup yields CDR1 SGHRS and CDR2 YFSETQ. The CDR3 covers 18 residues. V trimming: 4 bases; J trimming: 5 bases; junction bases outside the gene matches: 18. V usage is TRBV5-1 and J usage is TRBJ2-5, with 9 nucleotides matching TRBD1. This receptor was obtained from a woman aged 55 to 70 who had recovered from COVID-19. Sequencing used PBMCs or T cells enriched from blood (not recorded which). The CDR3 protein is CASSLRLNAGTGRETQYF. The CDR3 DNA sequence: TGCGCCAGCAGCCTTCGCTTAAACGCCGGGACAGGGAGGGAGACCCAGTACTTC.